Listed here is a single TCR beta chain. The sample is drawn from a study of blood T cell repertoires in COVID-19. About the research overall: Acute and convalescent COVID-19 specimens originated in the United States, Italy and Spain. T cells, B-cell-depleted T cells, or PBMCs provided the cDNA or gDNA that served as material.

The CDR3 has 16 residues. From germline, CDR1 is SGHDT and CDR2 YYEEEE. The germline V and J ends were trimmed by 3 bases and 0 bases, with 16 bases remaining between them. TCRdb's table, derived via immunoSEQ multiplex PCR, lists solely in-frame clones and lacks some. The sample gives 100,000 to 150,000 clones, 75% to 90% of which show up once; 3.2% is in the top ten. This chain uses TRBV5-6 with TRBJ2-7, with a possible D match to TRBD1 (5 bases). The sample consisted of peripheral blood. The TCR originated in a woman of 80 years or more with COVID-19, enrolled during active disease. Here the CDR3 reads CASSSLLGQGSYEQYF. The CDR3 DNA sequence: TGTGCCAGCAGCTCCCTTCTGGGGCAGGGCTCCTACGAGCAGTACTTC.